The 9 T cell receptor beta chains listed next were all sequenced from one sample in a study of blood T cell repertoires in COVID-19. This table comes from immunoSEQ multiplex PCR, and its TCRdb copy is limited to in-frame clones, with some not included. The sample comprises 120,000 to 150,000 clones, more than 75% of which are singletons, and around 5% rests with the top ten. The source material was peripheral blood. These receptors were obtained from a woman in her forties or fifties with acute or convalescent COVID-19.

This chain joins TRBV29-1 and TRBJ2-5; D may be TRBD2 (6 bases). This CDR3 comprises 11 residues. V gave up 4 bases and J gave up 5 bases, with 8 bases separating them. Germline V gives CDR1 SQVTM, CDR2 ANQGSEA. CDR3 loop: CSVGGVETQYF. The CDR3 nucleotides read TGCAGCGTTGGGGGGGTGGAGACCCAGTACTTC.

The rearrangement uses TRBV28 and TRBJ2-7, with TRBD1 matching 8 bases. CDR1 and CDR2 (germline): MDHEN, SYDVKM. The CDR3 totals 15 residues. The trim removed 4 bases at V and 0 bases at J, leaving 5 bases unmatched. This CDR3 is CASSSGQGTSYEQYF. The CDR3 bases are TGTGCCAGCAGTTCTGGACAGGGAACCTCCTACGAGCAGTACTTC.

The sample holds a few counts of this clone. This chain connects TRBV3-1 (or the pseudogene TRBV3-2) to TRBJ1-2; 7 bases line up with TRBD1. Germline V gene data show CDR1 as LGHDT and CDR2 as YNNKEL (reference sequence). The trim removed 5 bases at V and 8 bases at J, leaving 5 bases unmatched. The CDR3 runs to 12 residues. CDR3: CASSKQGQGYTF. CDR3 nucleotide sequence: TGTGCCAGCAGCAAACAGGGACAGGGCTACACCTTC.

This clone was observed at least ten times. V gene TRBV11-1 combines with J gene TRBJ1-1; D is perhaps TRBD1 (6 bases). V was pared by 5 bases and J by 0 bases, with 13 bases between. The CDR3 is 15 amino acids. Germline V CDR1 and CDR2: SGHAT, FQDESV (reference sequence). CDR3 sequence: CASSLGGDMNTEAFF. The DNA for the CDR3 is TGTGCCAGCAGCCTTGGGGGGGACATGAACACTGAAGCTTTCTTT.

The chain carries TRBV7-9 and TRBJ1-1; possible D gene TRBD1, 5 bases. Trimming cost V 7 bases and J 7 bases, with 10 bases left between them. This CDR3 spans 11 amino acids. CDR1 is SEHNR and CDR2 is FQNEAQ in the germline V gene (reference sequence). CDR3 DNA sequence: TGTGCCAGCACCAGGGCCGATGAAGCTTTCTTT. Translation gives CASTRADEAFF.

CDR3 in amino acids: CASSQEGQGGGYTF. CDR3 coding DNA: TGTGCCAGCAGCCAAGAAGGACAGGGAGGAGGCTACACCTTC. This chain uses TRBV4-2 with TRBJ1-2; 8 nucleotides line up with TRBD1. This CDR3 is built from 14 residues. Germline V gives CDR1 LGHNA, CDR2 YNFKEQ. With 0 bases clipped from V and 8 bases from J, the junction kept 5 bases outside the gene matches.

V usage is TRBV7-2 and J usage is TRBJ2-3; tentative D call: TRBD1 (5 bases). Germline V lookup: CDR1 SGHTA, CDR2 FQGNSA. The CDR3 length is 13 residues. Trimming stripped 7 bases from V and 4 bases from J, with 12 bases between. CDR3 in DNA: TGTGCCAGCACCCTTGTAGGGGCAGATACGCAGTATTTT. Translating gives CASTLVGADTQYF.

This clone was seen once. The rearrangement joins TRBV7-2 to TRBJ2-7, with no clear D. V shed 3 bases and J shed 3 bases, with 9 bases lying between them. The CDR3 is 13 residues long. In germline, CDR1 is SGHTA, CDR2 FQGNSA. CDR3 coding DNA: TGTGCCAGCAGCTTTTTCACAGACTACGAGCAGTACTTC. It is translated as CASSFFTDYEQYF.

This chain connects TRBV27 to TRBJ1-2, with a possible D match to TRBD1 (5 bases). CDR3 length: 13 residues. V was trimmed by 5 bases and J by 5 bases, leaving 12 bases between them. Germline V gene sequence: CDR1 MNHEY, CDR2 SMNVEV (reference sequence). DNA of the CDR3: TGTGCCAGCAGTGAGCAGGGATTTTATGGCTACACCTTC. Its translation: CASSEQGFYGYTF.